In its sample, the clone carrying this T cell receptor beta chain was seen once. The antigen is undetermined. The data derive from a study of beta chain features in type 1 diabetes. Study details: Age, gender and cell yields were alike across patients and healthy donors. Overall study findings and caveats: Type 1 diabetes patients showed fewer insertions and more deletions at VDJ junctions. Relative to healthy donors, patients appeared to have naive, central memory and Treg TCRB repertoires that were more similar. Shortening that was moderate but significant affected the TCRB CDR3s of Type 1 diabetes patients in all four CD4+ subsets.

What was sequenced were expressed TCRB transcripts, since all of the isolated RNA had been reverse transcribed. Sequencing was performed with immunoSEQ multiplex PCR; in TCRdb, only in-frame clones are kept and a portion is missing. The sample contains over 25,000 clones, roughly 50% of which appear only once. The germline V and J ends were trimmed by 2 bases and 4 bases, with 8 bases remaining between them. This CDR3 has 13 residues. In germline, CDR1 is KGHSH, CDR2 LQKENI. Sorting of CD4+ naive, central memory, regulatory and stem cell-like memory cells was performed via CD45RO/CCR7/CD25/CD127/CD95/CD27.

This sequence originates from a man aged 25 to 40 with type 1 diabetes. The V call is TRBV18, the J call TRBJ2-5, with unresolved D. What was sequenced was stem cell memory CD4+ T cells from blood. The CDR3 spells CASSPRQRETQYF. The CDR3 DNA is TGTGCCAGCTCACCAAGACAAAGAGAGACCCAGTACTTC. Complete variable domain (other parts from reference TRBV18 and TRBJ2-5): NAGVMQNPRHLVRRRGQEARLRCSPMKGHSHVYWYRQLPEEGLKFMVYLQKENIIDESGMPKERFSAEFPKEGPSILRIQQVVRGDSAAYFCASSPRQRETQYFGPGTRLLVL.